This T cell receptor (beta chain) was obtained from a study of immune evolution from preneoplasia to lung adenocarcinoma. Study-wide background: HLA loss of heterozygosity: 5.5% to 8.5% AIS, around 16% MIA, over 25% ADC, none AAH.

Measured with immunoSEQ multiplex PCR; TCRdb has only the in-frame clones, and not every one. Among some 15,000 clones listed, roughly 87% were seen once. Trimming removed 4 bases from V and 5 bases from J; junction bases left unmatched: 4. CDR3 length: 14 residues. Germline CDR1 is SEHNR and CDR2 is FQNEAQ (reference sequence). The source material was FFPE lung adenocarcinoma in situ tissue. This sequence originates from an older donor with lung adenocarcinoma. The chain uses TRBV7-9 and TRBJ2-7, with 11 bases that match TRBD2. CDR3 nucleotide sequence: TGTGCCAGCAGCTCTAGCGGGAGGCTCGACGAGCAGTACTTC. Protein: CASSSSGRLDEQYF. The entire variable domain, with the rest obtained from reference TRBV7-9 and TRBJ2-7, is as follows: DTGVSQNPRHKITKRGQNVTFRCDPISEHNRLYWYRQTLGQGPEFLTYFQNEAQLEKSRLLSDRFSAERPKGSFSTLEIQRTEQGDSAMYLCASSSSGRLDEQYFGPGTRLTVT.